The 22 T cell receptor beta chains listed next were all sequenced from one sample in a study of spatial heterogeneity in lung cancer. General study findings and limits: Higher tumor mutation counts went along with higher counts of expanded intratumoral alpha and beta TCRs.

The antigens of these receptors remain unknown. Each CDR3 protein gets one entry after TCRdb re-called the 5' RACE reads with MiXCR. The repertoire consists of around 4,000 distinct CDR3 sequences, with 4.5% to 5.5% occurring once and the leading ten covering less than 35%. The time point is: sample taken at primary tumor resection. Sample: lung tumor tissue, taken at surgery. These receptors were obtained from a female donor with early-stage non-small cell lung cancer.

By its share, this clonotype is medium-sized (0.01 to 0.1%). In a library made to pick up alpha chains, this beta chain is a stray read with a size that means little. The gene calls are TRBV20-1 and TRBJ2-2, with D perhaps TRBD2 (7 bases). CDR1 is DFQATT and CDR2 is SNEGSKA in the germline V gene (reference sequence). V shed 3 bases and J shed 4 bases, with 18 bases lying between them. The CDR3 runs to 16 residues. CDR3 protein: CSARDPRGGGTGELFF. The CDR3 nucleotides are TGCAGTGCTAGGGACCCCAGGGGAGGGGGCACCGGGGAGCTGTTTTTT.

This clonotype was observed many times. Because the library targeted alpha chains, this beta chain is an off-target read whose size means little. V gene TRBV24-1 combines with J gene TRBJ2-3, with 8 bases matching TRBD1. With 8 bases clipped from V and 1 base from J, the junction kept 4 bases outside the gene matches. Germline CDR1 is KGHDR and CDR2 is SFDVKD. CDR3 length equals 14 residues. The CDR3 DNA follows: TGTGCCACCACCCCGGACAGGGGCACAGATACGCAGTATTTT. This encodes CATTPDRGTDTQYF.

This clonotype was seen only once. In this CDR3 the conserved last residue, phenylalanine or tryptophan, is missing, so a read error is likely. Since it is a stray read in a library aimed at alpha chains, this beta chain has a size that is not meaningful. V and J are TRBV28 and TRBJ2-1, with 12 nucleotides matching TRBD1. From germline, CDR1 is MDHEN and CDR2 SYDVKM. The CDR3 is 14 amino acids. CDR3 DNA sequence: TGTGCCAACAGTCCCGGGACAGGGGGCATTGAGCAGTTCCTC. It codes for CANSPGTGGIEQFL.

This clonotype was counted only a few times. Since the library was made to target alpha chains, this beta chain is a stray read and its abundance is not meaningful. The chain employs TRBV29-1 and TRBJ2-7, with 9 bases aligning to TRBD1. The CDR3 has 13 amino acids. Trimming removed 4 bases from V and 5 bases from J; junction bases left unmatched: 6. Germline CDR1 and CDR2: SQVTM and ANQGSEA. CDR3 nucleotides: TGCAGCGTTGTGGGACAGGGTGTCCACGAGCAGTACTTC. Translated: CSVVGQGVHEQYF.

This clonotype was seen repeatedly, ten times or more. In a library made to pick up alpha chains, this beta chain is a stray read with a size that means little. The chain carries TRBV5-1 and TRBJ1-1; 7 bases are a match to TRBD1. CDR3 length: 14 amino acids. The junction had 5 bases not matched to a gene; V was cut back by 5 bases and J by 1 base. The germline V gene encodes CDR1 SGHRS and CDR2 YFSETQ. CDR3 loop: CASRLNRGNTEAFF. The CDR3 coding sequence is TGCGCCAGCAGATTAAACAGGGGGAACACTGAAGCTTTCTTT.

Sample share makes this clonotype medium-sized. A library prepared for alpha chains yielded this beta chain as an off-target read; its size is of little meaning. This chain connects TRBV11-2 to TRBJ2-5; the D gene is possibly TRBD1 (5 bases). The CDR3 loop spans 13 amino acids. V shed 5 bases and J shed 4 bases, with 11 bases lying between them. CDR1 SGHAT and CDR2 FQNNGV come from the germline V gene. The CDR3 coding sequence is TGTGCCAGCAGCCAGGGTTCGGGAGAGACCCAGTACTTC. Translated: CASSQGSGETQYF.

This clonotype is labeled medium-sized (0.01 to 0.1%). This beta chain is an unintended read in a library built for alpha chains; its size means little. This chain joins TRBV20-1 and TRBJ2-1; D uncertain. The V gene lost 3 bases and the J gene lost 5 bases, with 11 bases spanning the gap. Germline values: CDR1 DFQATT, CDR2 SNEGSKA (reference sequence). This CDR3 region has 13 residues. CDR3 sequence (DNA): TGCAGTGCTAGTAAGACTCTCAACAATGAGCAGTTCTTC. Translating it yields CSASKTLNNEQFF.

This clonotype is medium-sized (0.01 to 0.1%) in the sample. As an off-target read in a library built for alpha chains, this beta chain has a frequency of little significance. V and J are TRBV12-3 or TRBV12-4 and TRBJ2-1; the match to TRBD1 covers 9 bases. After removal of 6 bases from V and 2 bases from J, the junction contained 5 bases not matched to a gene. This CDR3 region has 15 residues. This chain's CDR3 is CASRPGQGTYNEQFF. The CDR3 DNA is TGTGCCAGCAGACCGGGACAGGGTACCTACAATGAGCAGTTCTTC.

Worth noting for this clonotype: This beta chain is off target for a library built for alpha chains, so its abundance means little. The chain uses TRBV2 and TRBJ1-6; 8 bases fit TRBD1. The germline gives CDR1 SNHLY, CDR2 FYNNEI. The trim removed 6 bases at V and 8 bases at J, leaving 6 bases unmatched. This CDR3 contains 14 residues. The CDR3 spells CASSFDRGYSPLHF. The CDR3 DNA reads as TGTGCCAGCAGCTTCGACAGGGGATATTCACCCCTCCACTTT.

This clonotype was seen many times. This beta chain slipped into a library made for alpha chains as a stray read, so its size is not meaningful. The gene calls are TRBV20-1 and TRBJ2-2; D call uncertain. CDR1 DFQATT and CDR2 SNEGSKA come from the germline V gene (reference sequence). The CDR3 is 14 amino acids. CDR3 in DNA: TGCAGCGCCTCACGGCTGTTGAACACCGGGGAGCTGTTTTTT. This gives the protein CSASRLLNTGELFF.

This clonotype qualifies as medium-sized. Since it is a stray read in a library aimed at alpha chains, this beta chain has a size that is not meaningful. V usage is TRBV24-1 and J usage is TRBJ1-1; TRBD1 agrees at 7 bases. Losses at the gene ends were 2 bases for V and 3 bases for J; bases not matched to a gene: 2. CDR1 KGHDR and CDR2 SFDVKD come from the germline V gene. CDR3 size: 14 residues. Here the CDR3 DNA reads TGTGCCACCAGTGATTCAACAGGGGACACTGAAGCTTTCTTT. This translates into CATSDSTGDTEAFF.

By frequency in the sample, this clonotype is medium-sized (0.01 to 0.1%). The library was built for alpha chains, so this beta chain is an off-target read and its size means little. As DNA, the CDR3 is TGTGCCAGCAGTTGCCCCGCCCAGTACTTC. It specifies CASSCPAQYF. The chain carries TRBV7-3 and TRBJ2-7; D gene unclear. CDR1 is SGHTA, CDR2 FQGTGA, per germline. The CDR3 length is 10 residues. V dropped 6 bases and J dropped 10 bases, with 10 bases sitting between them. The variable domain in full, completed from reference TRBV7-3 and TRBJ2-7, reads GAGVSQTPSNKVTEKGKYVELRCDPISGHTALYWYRQSLGQGPEFLIYFQGTGAADDSGLPNDRFFAVRPEGSVSTLKIQRTERGDSAVYLCASSCPAQYFGPGTRLTVT.

Within the sample, this clonotype is medium-sized. For a library built for alpha chains, this beta chain is a stray read; little rests on its size. The rearrangement uses TRBV5-1 and TRBJ2-7; D perhaps matches TRBD2 (5 bases). Germline CDR1 is SGHRS and CDR2 is YFSETQ. The CDR3 covers 13 residues. Between the trimmed V and J ends, which lost 1 base and 5 bases, there was a span of 10 bases. The CDR3 DNA follows: TGCGCCAGCAGCTTGCGGGGAATCAACGAGCAGTACTTC. This translates into CASSLRGINEQYF.

Within the sample, this clonotype is medium-sized. Since the library was made to target alpha chains, this beta chain is a stray read and its abundance is not meaningful. This chain links TRBV10-3 with TRBJ2-7; D remains unclear. The germline V and J ends were trimmed by 4 bases and 6 bases, with 16 bases remaining between them. Germline V gives CDR1 ENHRY, CDR2 SYGVKD. CDR3 length: 14 residues. The CDR3 region is CAISGHSTIGEQYF. CDR3 in DNA: TGTGCCATCAGTGGCCACAGTACTATTGGCGAGCAGTACTTC.

Only a few counts were recorded for this clonotype. For a library built for alpha chains, this beta chain is a stray read; little rests on its size. The chain uses TRBV10-3 and TRBJ1-2, with 10 bases identical to TRBD1. From germline, CDR1 is ENHRY and CDR2 SYGVKD. This CDR3 contains 17 residues. The junction had 15 bases not matched to a gene; V was cut back by 3 bases and J by 8 bases. Here the CDR3 DNA reads TGTGCCATCAGTGAAAACCGGGGACAGGGGAATCGGTTAGGCTACACCTTC. It encodes CAISENRGQGNRLGYTF.

By share of the sample, this clonotype is medium-sized. The size of this beta chain means little, since it is a stray read in a library made for alpha chains. This chain links TRBV7-2 with TRBJ1-1; no firm D call. V was shortened by 1 base and J by 3 bases, with 6 bases between the two germline ends. Per the germline V gene, CDR1 is SGHTA and CDR2 is FQGNSA. The CDR3 extends over 13 amino acids. The chain's CDR3 is CASSLDRDTEAFF. CDR3 nucleotides: TGTGCCAGCAGCTTAGACCGGGACACTGAAGCTTTCTTT.

By share, this clonotype ranks as medium-sized. Within a library made for alpha chains, this beta chain is off target, and its count is uninformative. This sequence joins TRBV6-6 and TRBJ1-5; 7 bases map to TRBD1. The CDR3 consists of 14 residues. In germline, CDR1 is MNHNY, CDR2 SVGAGI (reference sequence). J gave up 11 bases and V 4 bases, and 11 bases lay outside the gene matches. CDR3 coding DNA: TGTGCCAGCAGTTCAGGCCAGGGGGGTTCGGCCCAGCATTTT. Protein product: CASSSGQGGSAQHF.

By proportion, this clonotype is medium-sized. This beta chain appears as a stray read in a library generated for alpha chains; its size is not informative. The CDR3 sequence is CASSQVWGNEQFF. CDR3 nucleotide sequence: TGTGCCAGCAGCCAAGTATGGGGCAACGAGCAGTTCTTC. The chain combines TRBV14 with TRBJ2-1; the D gene is possibly TRBD1 (5 bases). Germline V CDR1 and CDR2: SGHDN, FVKESK. This CDR3 has 13 residues. V was shortened by 1 base and J by 10 bases, with 11 bases between the two germline ends.

About this clonotype itself: This beta chain slipped into a library made for alpha chains as a stray read, so its size is not meaningful. CDR3 DNA: TGTGCCAGCAGCCACGGGACAGTTGGTAACTATGGCTACACCTTC. This translates into CASSHGTVGNYGYTF. The chain recombines TRBV12-3 or TRBV12-4 with TRBJ1-2; the match to TRBD1 covers 7 bases. V lost 6 bases to trimming and J lost 1 base; unmatched junction nucleotides: 8. The CDR3 covers 15 residues.

This clonotype ranks as medium-sized. This beta chain is a stray read from a library made for alpha chains; its abundance is not meaningful. J is TRBJ2-5 and V is TRBV20-1; 11 bases align to TRBD1. Germline loops: CDR1 DFQATT, CDR2 SNEGSKA (reference sequence). This CDR3 contains 15 residues. J gave up 4 bases and V 6 bases, and 10 bases lay outside the gene matches. The CDR3 loop reads CSANTPGTGGETQYF. In DNA, the CDR3 is TGCAGTGCAAATACTCCCGGGACAGGGGGAGAGACCCAGTACTTC.

This clonotype qualifies as medium-sized (0.01 to 0.1%). This beta chain is an off-target read within a library intended for alpha chains, so its frequency means little. The chain couples TRBV7-2 to TRBJ2-1; TRBD1 matches 10 bases. J was trimmed by 8 bases and V by 3 bases; bases with no gene match: 7. The CDR3 consists of 15 residues. In germline, CDR1 is SGHTA, CDR2 FQGNSA. CDR3 sequence reads: CASSLAGTGAHEQFF. As DNA, the CDR3 is TGTGCCAGCAGCTTGGCCGGGACAGGGGCACATGAGCAGTTCTTC.

This clonotype is categorized as medium-sized. This beta chain came through as a stray read in a library set up for alpha chains, and its size says little. This chain uses TRBV5-1 with TRBJ1-1; TRBD1 agrees at 10 bases. The germline V gene encodes CDR1 SGHRS and CDR2 YFSETQ. V lost 4 bases, J lost 5 bases, and 5 bases stayed unmatched. The CDR3 runs to 14 residues. CDR3 DNA sequence: TGCGCCAGCAGCCCCTGGACAGGGGGGACTGAAGCTTTCTTT. Translated, it gives CASSPWTGGTEAFF.